The present T cell receptor beta chain was sequenced within a study of cytomegalovirus exposure and HLA in healthy donors. Turning to the study itself: Earlier results showed roughly 120 million unique TCR beta sequences derived from approximately 180 million T cells.

Study outcomes and limitations: Reportedly, TCR beta sequences accurately predicted HLA-A and HLA-B alleles in most subjects. When presence/absence was analysed, sequencing depth was taken to be roughly uniform across donors.

Healthy people donating bone marrow made up the donors. Germline CDR1 is GTSNPN and CDR2 is SVGIG (reference sequence). The CDR3 runs to 12 residues. Trimming took 1 base from V and 5 from J; bases not matched to a gene: 1. Turning to this clone: Its matching antigen is unknown.

The PCR employed 60 Vbeta primers together with 13 Jbeta primers. Assay used: immunoSEQ multiplex PCR; TCRdb lists only in-frame clones, some missing. Of around 130,000 clones listed, 84% were seen once; the top ten hold less than 3.5%. Specimen: PBMCs. The sequence derives from a middle-aged man in good health and CMV-seronegative. The V gene is TRBV30, the J gene TRBJ1-2; 7 bases fit TRBD1. CDR3 DNA: TGTGCCTGGAGTGGGACAGGTTATGGCTACACCTTC. As protein: CAWSGTGYGYTF.